Reported below is one T cell receptor beta chain. No antigen is known for it. Primers: 60 Vbeta forward and 13 Jbeta reverse. Assay used: immunoSEQ multiplex PCR; TCRdb lists only in-frame clones, some missing. Of about 140,000 clones listed, roughly 79% are singletons. The data stem from a study of cytomegalovirus exposure and HLA in healthy donors. Every donor was a healthy person donating bone marrow. Study outcomes and limitations: A later look showed TCR association rates differing by HLA locus, highest for DRB1 and lowest for HLA-C. Analysis was performed later, and it showed HLA-associated TCR beta chains to be more clonally expanded than equally common others.

Sequenced material: PBMCs. This TCR came from a male donor in good health and CMV-seronegative.

CDR3 sequence reads: CASATGFSSYEQYF. CDR3 DNA: TGTGCCAGCGCAACAGGTTTTAGCTCCTACGAGCAGTACTTC. The V call is TRBV27, the J call TRBJ2-7, with D perhaps matching TRBD1 (5 bases). Germline CDR1 is MNHEY and CDR2 is SMNVEV (reference sequence). V lost 8 bases, J lost 0 bases, and 14 bases lay in between. The CDR3 totals 14 residues.